This T cell receptor (beta chain) derives from a study of regulatory T cells in long-lasting Graves disease. Looking at the study overall: Over 5 years on antithyroid drugs plus positive TSH receptor antibodies marked Graves' disease as persistent. Study-level results: New patients shared 800 to 1,000 public clonotypes, fewer than the 2,500 to 3,500 shared by persistent patients. Favoring TRBV28, TRBJ1-2 and TRBJ2-5 was a feature seen in persistent disease.

This clonotype showed up many times. Antigen specificity is unknown. As to time point: persistent/refractory GD, antithyroid drugs over 5 years with positive TRAb. Construction of the TCR library relied on RNA isolated from PBMCs. V gave up 7 bases and J gave up 4 bases; unmatched junction bases: 22. The CDR3 is 19 residues long. Construction of TCR beta libraries relied on iRepertoire HTBI primers and on Arm-PCR targeting CDR3 regions. Under the authors' procedure: The samples included 60 to 75 TRBV and roughly 14 TRBJ segments. TCRdb ran MiXCR on the multiplex PCR reads and lists one entry per CDR3 protein. In this record, the V and J calls reflect TCRdb's handling and not the investigators' own analysis. The repertoire has roughly 450,000 distinct CDR3 sequences, roughly 23% of them found once; the top ten carry around 14%.

This sequence originates from a female donor with Graves disease. V gene TRBV12-3 or TRBV12-4 combines with J gene TRBJ1-1; 9 bases are shared with TRBD1. The sample here was peripheral blood mononuclear cells (PBMCs), taken when the disease was refractory, from a patient treated with antithyroid drugs. As DNA, the CDR3 is TGTGCCAGCATCCAACCTGGGCCGGGACAGGGTCACAGAAGCACTGAAGCTTTCTTT. Amino acids: CASIQPGPGQGHRSTEAFF.